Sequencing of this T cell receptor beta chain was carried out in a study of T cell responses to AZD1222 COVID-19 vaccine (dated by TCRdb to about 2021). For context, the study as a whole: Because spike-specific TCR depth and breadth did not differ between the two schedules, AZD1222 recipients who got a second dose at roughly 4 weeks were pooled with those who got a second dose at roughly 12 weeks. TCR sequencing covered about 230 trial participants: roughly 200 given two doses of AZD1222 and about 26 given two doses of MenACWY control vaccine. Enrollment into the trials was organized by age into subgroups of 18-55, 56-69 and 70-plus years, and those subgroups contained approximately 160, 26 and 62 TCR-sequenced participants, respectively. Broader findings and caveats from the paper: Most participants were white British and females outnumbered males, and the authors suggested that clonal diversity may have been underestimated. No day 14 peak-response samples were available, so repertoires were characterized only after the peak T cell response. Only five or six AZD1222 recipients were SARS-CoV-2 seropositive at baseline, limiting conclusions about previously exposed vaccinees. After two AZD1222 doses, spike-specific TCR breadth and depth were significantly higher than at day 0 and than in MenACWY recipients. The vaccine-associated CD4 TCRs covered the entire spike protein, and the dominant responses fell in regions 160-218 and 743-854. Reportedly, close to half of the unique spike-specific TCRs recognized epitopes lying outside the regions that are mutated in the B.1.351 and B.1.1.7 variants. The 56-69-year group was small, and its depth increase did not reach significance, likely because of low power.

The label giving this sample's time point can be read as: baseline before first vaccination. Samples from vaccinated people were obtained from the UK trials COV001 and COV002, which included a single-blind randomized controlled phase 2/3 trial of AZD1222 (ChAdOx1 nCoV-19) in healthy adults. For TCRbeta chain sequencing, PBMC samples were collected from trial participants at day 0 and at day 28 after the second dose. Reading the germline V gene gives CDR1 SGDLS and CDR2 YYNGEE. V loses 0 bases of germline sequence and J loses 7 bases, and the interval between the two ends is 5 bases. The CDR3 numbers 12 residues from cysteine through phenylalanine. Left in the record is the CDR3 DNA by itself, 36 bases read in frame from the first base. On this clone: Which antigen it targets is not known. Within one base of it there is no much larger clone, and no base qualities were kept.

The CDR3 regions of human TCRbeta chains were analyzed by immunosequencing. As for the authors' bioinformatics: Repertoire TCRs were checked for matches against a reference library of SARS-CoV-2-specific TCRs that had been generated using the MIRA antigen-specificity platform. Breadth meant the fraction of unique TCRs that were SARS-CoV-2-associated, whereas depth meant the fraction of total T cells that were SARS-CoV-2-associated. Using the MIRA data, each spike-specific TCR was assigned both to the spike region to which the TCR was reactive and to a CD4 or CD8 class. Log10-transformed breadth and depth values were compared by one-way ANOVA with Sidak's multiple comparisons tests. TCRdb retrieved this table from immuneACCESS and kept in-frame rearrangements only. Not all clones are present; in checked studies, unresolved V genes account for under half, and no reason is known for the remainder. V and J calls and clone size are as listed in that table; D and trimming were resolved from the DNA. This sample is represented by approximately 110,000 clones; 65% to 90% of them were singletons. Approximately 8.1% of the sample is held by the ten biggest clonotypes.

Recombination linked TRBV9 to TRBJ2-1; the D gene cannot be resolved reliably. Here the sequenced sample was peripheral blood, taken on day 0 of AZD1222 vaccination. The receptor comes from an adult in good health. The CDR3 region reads CASSVDPNEQFF. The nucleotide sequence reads TGTGCCAGCAGCGTAGACCCAAATGAGCAGTTCTTC.